Listed below are T cell receptor beta chains from one sample, sequenced in a study of blood T cell repertoires in COVID-19. Here immunoSEQ multiplex PCR was the method, and the copy in TCRdb shows in-frame clones only, minus some. The data show 100,000 to 120,000 clones, roughly 82% seen once. Sequencing used peripheral blood. Receptors were obtained from a woman in her forties with acute or convalescent COVID-19. The CDR3 runs from the conserved cysteine through the conserved F or W. The order of the fields is D gene, J gene, V gene, CDR3 length, clone size, CDR3 DNA, CDR3 protein. A D gene is named only where the DNA matches it firmly. The size of a clone is reported for some rows only, either as once, few or many, or as a class for expanded clones.

D: TRBD2
J: TRBJ2-1
V: TRBV6-2/TRBV6-3
length: 21
size: NA
DNA: TGTGCCAGCAGTTATTCATCAGCTACAAGCGGGGGGGTATTGTGGTACAATGAGCAGTTCTTC
CDR3: CASSYSSATSGGVLWYNEQFF

D: NA
J: TRBJ1-6
V: TRBV30
length: 15
size: NA
DNA: TGTGCCTGGAGAGGACACATGGGCGCTAATTCACCCCTCCACTTT
CDR3: CAWRGHMGANSPLHF

D: TRBD2
J: TRBJ2-1
V: TRBV5-1
length: 14
size: NA
DNA: TGCGCCAGCAGGTTAGGCGGGGGCTACAATGAGCAGTTCTTC
CDR3: CASRLGGGYNEQFF

D: NA
J: TRBJ1-4
V: TRBV6-5
length: 11
size: few
DNA: TGTGCCAGCAGACTTAATGAAAAACTGTTTTTT
CDR3: CASRLNEKLFF

D: NA
J: TRBJ2-2
V: TRBV25-1
length: 14
size: once
DNA: TGTGCCAGCAGTGCGACAGCCAACACCGGGGAGCTGTTTTTT
CDR3: CASSATANTGELFF

D: TRBD1
J: TRBJ1-4
V: TRBV3-1/TRBV3-2
length: 20
size: NA
DNA: TGTGCCAGCAGCCAAGATGTAGTTTGGGACAGAGGGGGTACTAATGAAAAACTGTTTTTT
CDR3: CASSQDVVWDRGGTNEKLFF

D: NA
J: TRBJ2-5
V: TRBV30
length: 13
size: NA
DNA: TGTGCCTGGAGGCGCCAGGGAAGAGAGACCCAGTACTTC
CDR3: CAWRRQGRETQYF

D: NA
J: TRBJ1-5
V: TRBV19
length: 15
size: NA
DNA: TGTGCCAGTAGTATATTGGCGGGGGATTCTCAGCCCCAGCATTTT
CDR3: CASSILAGDSQPQHF

D: TRBD2
J: TRBJ2-1
V: TRBV3-1/TRBV3-2
length: 19
size: NA
DNA: TGTGCCAGCAGCTGGGGACTAGCGGGAAGTCTAGGCTCCTACAATGAGCAGTTCTTC
CDR3: CASSWGLAGSLGSYNEQFF

D: NA
J: TRBJ2-7
V: TRBV4-2
length: 16
size: NA
DNA: TGTGCCAGCAGCCATTCCCGATTCGGAGACGGCTACGAGCAGTACTTC
CDR3: CASSHSRFGDGYEQYF

D: NA
J: TRBJ1-2
V: TRBV19
length: 15
size: NA
DNA: TGTGCCAGTAGTACCTCCAGGGGTGGAAACTATGGCTACACCTTC
CDR3: CASSTSRGGNYGYTF

D: NA
J: TRBJ1-2
V: TRBV5-6
length: 15
size: NA
DNA: TGTGCCAGCAGCTTGGTAGGACAGCTGTTCTATGGCTACACCTTC
CDR3: CASSLVGQLFYGYTF

D: NA
J: TRBJ1-1
V: TRBV5-5
length: 15
size: once
DNA: TGTGCCAGCAGATTTGAACAGGGCGTAAACACTGAAGCTTTCTTT
CDR3: CASRFEQGVNTEAFF

D: TRBD1
J: TRBJ1-2
V: TRBV18
length: 19
size: NA
DNA: TGTGCCAGCTCACCCCTCCCCCGGGACAGGGGGCGCTTCCCCTATGGCTACACCTTC
CDR3: CASSPLPRDRGRFPYGYTF

D: TRBD2
J: TRBJ2-1
V: TRBV3-1/TRBV3-2
length: 14
size: NA
DNA: TGTGCCAGCAGCCGAACACCGGGGGGCAATGAGCAGTTCTTC
CDR3: CASSRTPGGNEQFF

D: NA
J: TRBJ1-4
V: TRBV30
length: 14
size: NA
DNA: TGTGCCTGGAGTGTAGGGGCGGCTAATGAAAAACTGTTTTTT
CDR3: CAWSVGAANEKLFF

D: TRBD2
J: TRBJ2-3
V: TRBV9
length: 15
size: NA
DNA: TGTGCCAGCAGCGTAGTTGGCGGGGGAACAGATACGCAGTATTTT
CDR3: CASSVVGGGTDTQYF